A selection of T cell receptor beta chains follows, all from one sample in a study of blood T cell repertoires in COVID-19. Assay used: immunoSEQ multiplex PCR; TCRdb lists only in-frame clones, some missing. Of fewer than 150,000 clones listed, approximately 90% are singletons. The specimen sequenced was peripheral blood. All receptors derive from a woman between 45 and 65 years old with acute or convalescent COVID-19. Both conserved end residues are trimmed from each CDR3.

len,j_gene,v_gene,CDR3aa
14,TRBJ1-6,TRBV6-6,ASIGHMSSYNSPLH
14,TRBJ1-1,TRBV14,ASRYRGPEGGTEAF
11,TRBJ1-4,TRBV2,ASLGWPNEKLF
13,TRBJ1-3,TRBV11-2,ASSRPKATGNTIY
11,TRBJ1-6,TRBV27,ASSLAGNSPLH
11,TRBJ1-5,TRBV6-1,ASSEGDTQPQH
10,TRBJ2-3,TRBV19,ASSGEGGAQY
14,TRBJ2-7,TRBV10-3,AISERAGLGTYEQY
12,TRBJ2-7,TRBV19,ASTPGGHSAEQY
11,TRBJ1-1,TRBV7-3,ASSSSGGQEAF
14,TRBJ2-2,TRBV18,ASSLRQAVDTGELF
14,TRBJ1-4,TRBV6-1,ASSEAMGVLNEKLF
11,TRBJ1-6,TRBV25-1,ASSDDRAPPLH
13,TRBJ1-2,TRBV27,ASSPTQGVGPGYT
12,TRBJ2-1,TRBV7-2,ASSLGVRGDEQF
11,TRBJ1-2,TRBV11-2,ASSPGLNYGYT
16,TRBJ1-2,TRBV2,ASSEIPGQGAFNYGYT
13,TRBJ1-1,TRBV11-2,ASSLGSQQLTEAF
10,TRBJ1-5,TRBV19,ASSILNQPQH
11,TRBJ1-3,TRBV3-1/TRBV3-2,ASRRQGENTIY
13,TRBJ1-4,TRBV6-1,ASSEAWSLNEKLF
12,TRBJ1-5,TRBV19,ASSTTGVNQPQH
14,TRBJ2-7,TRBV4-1,ASSQEWGQGGYEQY
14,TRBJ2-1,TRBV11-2,ASSLGAGGSYNEQF
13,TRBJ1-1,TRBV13,ASSSGGTGDTEAF
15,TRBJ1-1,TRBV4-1,ASSQPSGYGLNTEAF
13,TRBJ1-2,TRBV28,ASSRTGGYVDGYT
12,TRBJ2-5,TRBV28,ASIGPSVQETQY
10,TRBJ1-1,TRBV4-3,ASSQVNGEAF
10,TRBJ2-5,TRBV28,AARGRRETQY
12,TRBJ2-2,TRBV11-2,ASSQGLRTGELF
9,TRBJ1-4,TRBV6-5,AREMGEKLF
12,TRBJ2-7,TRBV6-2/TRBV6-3,ASSPRIGGDEQY
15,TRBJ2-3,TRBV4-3,ASSQAPNAASTDTQY
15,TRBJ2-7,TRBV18,ASSPPNVQSGGSEQY
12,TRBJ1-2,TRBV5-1,ASGRQPGESGYT
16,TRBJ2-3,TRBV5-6,ASSLAGGEVGRTDTQY
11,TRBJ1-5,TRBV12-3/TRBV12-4,ASSLGENQPQH
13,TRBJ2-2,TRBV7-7,ASSPGTSTAGELF
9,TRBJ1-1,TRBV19,ASTRNTEAF
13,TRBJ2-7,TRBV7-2,ASSLSGQGGYEQY
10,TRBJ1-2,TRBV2,ASSEGGQRYT
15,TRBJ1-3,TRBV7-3,ASSLSSARGTGNTIY
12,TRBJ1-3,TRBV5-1,ASSLDNSGNTIY
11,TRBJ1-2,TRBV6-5,ASRMLGADGYT
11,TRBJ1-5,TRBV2,ASSATGNQPQH
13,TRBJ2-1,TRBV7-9,ASSLNRGQGNEQF